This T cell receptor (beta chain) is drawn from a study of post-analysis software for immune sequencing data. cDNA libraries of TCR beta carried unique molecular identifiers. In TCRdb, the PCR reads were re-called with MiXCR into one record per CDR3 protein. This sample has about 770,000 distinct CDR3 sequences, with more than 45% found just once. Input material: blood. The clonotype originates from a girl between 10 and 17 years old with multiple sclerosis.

CDR3 DNA sequence: TGCAGCGTTGAAGAGGGACTAGCGGGAGTTGAGCAGTACTTC. Translation gives CSVEEGLAGVEQYF. The chain recombines TRBV29-1 with TRBJ2-5; 14 positions match TRBD2. CDR3 length: 14 amino acids. After removal of 0 bases from V and 11 bases from J, the junction contained 5 bases not matched to a gene. In germline, CDR1 is SQVTM, CDR2 ANQGSEA.